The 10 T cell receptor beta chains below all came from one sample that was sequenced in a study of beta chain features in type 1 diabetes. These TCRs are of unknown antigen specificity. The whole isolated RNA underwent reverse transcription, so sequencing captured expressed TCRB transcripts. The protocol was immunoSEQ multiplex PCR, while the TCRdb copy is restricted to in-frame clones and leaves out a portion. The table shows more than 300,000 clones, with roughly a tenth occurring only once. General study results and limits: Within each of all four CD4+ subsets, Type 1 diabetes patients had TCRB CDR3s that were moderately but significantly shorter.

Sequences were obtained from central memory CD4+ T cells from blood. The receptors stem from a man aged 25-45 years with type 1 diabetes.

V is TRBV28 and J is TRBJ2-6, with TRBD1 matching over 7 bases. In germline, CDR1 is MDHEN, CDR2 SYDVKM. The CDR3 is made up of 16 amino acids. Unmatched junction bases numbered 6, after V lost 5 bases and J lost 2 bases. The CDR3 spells CASSVVTGAGANVLTF. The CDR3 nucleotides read TGTGCCAGCAGTGTTGTTACAGGGGCTGGGGCCAACGTCCTGACTTTC.

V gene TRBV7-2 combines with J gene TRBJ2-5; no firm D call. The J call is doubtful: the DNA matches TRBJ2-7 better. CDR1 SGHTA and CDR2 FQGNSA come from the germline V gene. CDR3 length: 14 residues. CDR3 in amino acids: CASRTQELSYEQYF. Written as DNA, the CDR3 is TGTGCCAGCAGGACTCAGGAGCTCTCCTACGAGCAGTACTTC.

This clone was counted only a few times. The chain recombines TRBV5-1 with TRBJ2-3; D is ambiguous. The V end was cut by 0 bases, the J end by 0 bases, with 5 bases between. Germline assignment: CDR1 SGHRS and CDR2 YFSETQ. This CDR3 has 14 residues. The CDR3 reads CASSLGSSTDTQYF. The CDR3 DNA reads TGCGCCAGCAGCTTGGGGTCTAGCACAGATACGCAGTATTTT.

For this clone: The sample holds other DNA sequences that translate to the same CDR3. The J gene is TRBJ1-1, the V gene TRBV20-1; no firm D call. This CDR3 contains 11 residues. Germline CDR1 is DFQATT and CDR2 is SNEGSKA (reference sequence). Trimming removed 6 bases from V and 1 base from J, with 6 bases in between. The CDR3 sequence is CSAPENTEAFF. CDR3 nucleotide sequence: TGCAGTGCGCCTGAGAACACTGAAGCTTTCTTT.

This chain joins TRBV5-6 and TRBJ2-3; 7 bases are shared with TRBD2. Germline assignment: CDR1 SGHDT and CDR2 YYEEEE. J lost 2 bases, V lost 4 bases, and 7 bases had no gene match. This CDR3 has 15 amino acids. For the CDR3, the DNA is TGTGCCAGCAGCGGCGGAGCGGGGTCCACAGATACGCAGTATTTT. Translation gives CASSGGAGSTDTQYF.

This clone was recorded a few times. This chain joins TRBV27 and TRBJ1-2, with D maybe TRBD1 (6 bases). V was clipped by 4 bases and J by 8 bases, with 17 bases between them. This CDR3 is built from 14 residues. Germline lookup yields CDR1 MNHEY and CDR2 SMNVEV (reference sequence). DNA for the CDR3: TGTGCCAGCAGTTCCCCCTCGGGGGGCAAGGGCTACACCTTC. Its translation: CASSSPSGGKGYTF.

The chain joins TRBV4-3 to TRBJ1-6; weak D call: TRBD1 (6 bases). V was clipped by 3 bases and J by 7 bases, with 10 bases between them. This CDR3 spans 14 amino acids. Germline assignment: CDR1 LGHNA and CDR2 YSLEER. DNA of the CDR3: TGCGCCAGCAGCCAGGAAACAGGGAATTCACCCCTCCACTTT. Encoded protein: CASSQETGNSPLHF.

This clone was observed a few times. The chain's CDR3 is CASSLGGATGETQYF. The CDR3 nucleotides read TGTGCCAGCAGTTTAGGGGGGGCCACTGGTGAGACCCAGTACTTC. V usage is TRBV28 and J usage is TRBJ2-5; maybe TRBD2 (7 bases). Germline V gene lookup returns CDR1 MDHEN and CDR2 SYDVKM. The length of the CDR3 is 15 residues. Deletions cut 2 bases from V and 5 bases from J, with 15 bases between.

The CDR3 nucleotides read TGTGCCAGCAGCCCCCGACAGGGCGACGAGCAGTACTTC. Protein product: CASSPRQGDEQYF. The chain carries TRBV4-2 and TRBJ2-7, with 7 bases identical to TRBD1. Germline lookup yields CDR1 LGHNA and CDR2 YNFKEQ. This CDR3 has 13 amino acids. Germline trimming cut 4 bases from V and 5 bases from J; bases unmatched to any gene: 5.

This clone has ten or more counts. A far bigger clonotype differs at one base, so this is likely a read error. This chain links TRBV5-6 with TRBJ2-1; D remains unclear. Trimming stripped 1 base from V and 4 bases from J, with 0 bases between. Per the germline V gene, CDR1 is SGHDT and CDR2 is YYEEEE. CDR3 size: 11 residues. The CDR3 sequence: CASSLYNEQFF. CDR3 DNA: TGTGCCAGCAGCTTGTACAATGAGCAGTTCTTC. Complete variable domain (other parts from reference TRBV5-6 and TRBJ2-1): DAGVTQSPTHLIKTRGQQVTLRCSPKSGHDTVSWYQQALGQGPQFIFQYYEEEERQRGNFPDRFSGHQFPNYSSELNVNALLLGDSALYLCASSLYNEQFFGPGTRLTVL.